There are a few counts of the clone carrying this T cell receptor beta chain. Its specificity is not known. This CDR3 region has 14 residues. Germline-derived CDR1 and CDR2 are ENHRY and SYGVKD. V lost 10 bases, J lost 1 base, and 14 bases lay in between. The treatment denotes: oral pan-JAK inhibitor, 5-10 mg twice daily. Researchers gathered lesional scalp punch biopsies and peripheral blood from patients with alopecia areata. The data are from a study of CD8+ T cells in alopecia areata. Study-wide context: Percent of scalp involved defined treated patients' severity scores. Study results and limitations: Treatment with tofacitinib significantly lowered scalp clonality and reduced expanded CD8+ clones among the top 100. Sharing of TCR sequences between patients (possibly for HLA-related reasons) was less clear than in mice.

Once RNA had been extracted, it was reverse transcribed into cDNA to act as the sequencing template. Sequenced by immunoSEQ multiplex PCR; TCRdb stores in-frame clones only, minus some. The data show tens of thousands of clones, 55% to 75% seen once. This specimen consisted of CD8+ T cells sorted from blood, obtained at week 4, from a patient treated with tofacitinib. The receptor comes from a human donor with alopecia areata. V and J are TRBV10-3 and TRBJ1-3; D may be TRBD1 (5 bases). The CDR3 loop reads CATVKGPSGNTIYF. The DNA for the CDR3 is TGTGCCACCGTCAAGGGGCCTTCTGGAAACACCATATATTTT.